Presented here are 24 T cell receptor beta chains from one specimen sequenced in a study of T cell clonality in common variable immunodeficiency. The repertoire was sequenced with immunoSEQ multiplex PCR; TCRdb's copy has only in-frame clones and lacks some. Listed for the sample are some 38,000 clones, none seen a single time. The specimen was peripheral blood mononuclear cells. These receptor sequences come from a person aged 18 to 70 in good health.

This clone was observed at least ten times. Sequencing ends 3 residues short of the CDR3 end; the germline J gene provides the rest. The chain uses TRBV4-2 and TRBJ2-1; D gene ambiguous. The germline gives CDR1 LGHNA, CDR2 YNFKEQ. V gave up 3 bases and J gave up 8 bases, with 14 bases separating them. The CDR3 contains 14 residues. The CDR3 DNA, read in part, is TGTGCCAGCAGCCAGCTCCCAACCAGCGATGAG. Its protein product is CASSQLPTSDE. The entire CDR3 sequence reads CASSQLPTSDEQFF.

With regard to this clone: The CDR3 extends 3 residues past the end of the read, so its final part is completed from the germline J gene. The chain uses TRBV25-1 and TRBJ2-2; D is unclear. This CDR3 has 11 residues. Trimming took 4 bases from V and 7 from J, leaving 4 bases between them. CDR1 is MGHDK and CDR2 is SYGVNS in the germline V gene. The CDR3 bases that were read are TGTGCCAGCAGTGTTCTCGGGGAG. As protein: CASSVLGE. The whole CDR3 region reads CASSVLGELFF. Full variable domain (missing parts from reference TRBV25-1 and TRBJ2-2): EADIYQTPRYLVIGTGKKITLECSQTMGHDKMYWYQQDPGMELHLIHYSYGVNSTEKGDLSSESTVSRIRTEHFPLTLESARPSHTSQYLCASSVLGELFFGEGSRLTVL.

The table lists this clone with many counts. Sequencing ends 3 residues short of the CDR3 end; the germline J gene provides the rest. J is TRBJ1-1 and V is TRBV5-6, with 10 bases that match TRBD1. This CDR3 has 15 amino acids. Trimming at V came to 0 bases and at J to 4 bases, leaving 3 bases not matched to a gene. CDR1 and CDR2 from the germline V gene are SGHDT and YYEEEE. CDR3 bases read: TGTGCCAGCAGCTTGGCCGGGACAGGGGTCACTGAA. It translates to CASSLAGTGVTE. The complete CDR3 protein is CASSLAGTGVTEAFF.

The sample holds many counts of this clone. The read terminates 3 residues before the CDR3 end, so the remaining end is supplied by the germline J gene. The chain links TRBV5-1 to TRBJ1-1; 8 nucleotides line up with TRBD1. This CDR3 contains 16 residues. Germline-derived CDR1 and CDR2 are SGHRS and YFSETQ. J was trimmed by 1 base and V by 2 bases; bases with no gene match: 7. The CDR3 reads CASSFTPGQGNTEAFF. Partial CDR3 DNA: TGCGCCAGCAGCTTCACCCCAGGACAGGGGAACACTGAA.

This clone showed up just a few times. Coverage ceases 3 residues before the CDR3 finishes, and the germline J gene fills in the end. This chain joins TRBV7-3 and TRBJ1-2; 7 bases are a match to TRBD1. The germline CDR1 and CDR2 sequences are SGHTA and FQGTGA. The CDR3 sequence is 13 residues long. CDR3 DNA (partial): TGTGCCAGCAGCCTTAAGGGGGCTGATGAC. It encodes CASSLKGADD. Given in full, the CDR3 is CASSLKGADDYTF.

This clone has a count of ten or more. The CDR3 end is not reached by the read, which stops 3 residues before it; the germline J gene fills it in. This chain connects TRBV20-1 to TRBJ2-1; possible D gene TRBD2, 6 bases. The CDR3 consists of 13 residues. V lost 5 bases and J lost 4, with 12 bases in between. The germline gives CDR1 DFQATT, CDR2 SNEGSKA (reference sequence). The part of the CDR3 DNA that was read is TGCAGTGCTGGGACTGTATTATACAATGAG. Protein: CSAGTVLYNE. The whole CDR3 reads CSAGTVLYNEQFF.

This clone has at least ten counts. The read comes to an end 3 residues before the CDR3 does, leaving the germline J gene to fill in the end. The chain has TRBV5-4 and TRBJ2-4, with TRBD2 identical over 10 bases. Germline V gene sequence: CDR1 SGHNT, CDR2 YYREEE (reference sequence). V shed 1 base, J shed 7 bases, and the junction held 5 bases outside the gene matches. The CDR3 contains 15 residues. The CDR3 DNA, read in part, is TGTGCCAGCAGCTTGAAAGCGGGAGGGGTGAACATT. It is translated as CASSLKAGGVNI. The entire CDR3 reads CASSLKAGGVNIQYF.

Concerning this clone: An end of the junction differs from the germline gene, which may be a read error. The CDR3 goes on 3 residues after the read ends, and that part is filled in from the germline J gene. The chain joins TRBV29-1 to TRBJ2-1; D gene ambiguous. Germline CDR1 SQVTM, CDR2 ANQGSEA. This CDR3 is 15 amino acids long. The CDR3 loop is CSVEDSGRSYNEQFF. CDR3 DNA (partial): TGCAGCGTGGAAGACTCAGGCCGCTCCTACAATGAG.

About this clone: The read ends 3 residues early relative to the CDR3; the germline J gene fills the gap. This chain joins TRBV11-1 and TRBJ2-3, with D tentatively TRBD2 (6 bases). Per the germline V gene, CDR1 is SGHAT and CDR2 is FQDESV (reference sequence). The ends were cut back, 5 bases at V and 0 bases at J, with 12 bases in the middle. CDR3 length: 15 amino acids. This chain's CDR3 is CASSALASSTDTQYF. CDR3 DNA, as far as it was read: TGTGCCAGCAGCGCCCTAGCGTCTAGCACAGATACG. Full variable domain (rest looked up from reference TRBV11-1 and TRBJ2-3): EAEVAQSPRYKITEKSQAVAFWCDPISGHATLYWYRQILGQGPELLVQFQDESVVDDSQLPKDRFSAERLKGVDSTLKIQPAELGDSAMYLCASSALASSTDTQYFGPGTRLTVL.

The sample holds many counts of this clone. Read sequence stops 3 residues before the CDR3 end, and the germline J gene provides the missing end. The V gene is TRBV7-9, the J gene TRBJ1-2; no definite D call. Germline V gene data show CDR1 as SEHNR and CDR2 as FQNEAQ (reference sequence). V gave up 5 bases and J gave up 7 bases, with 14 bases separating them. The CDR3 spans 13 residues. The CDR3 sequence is CASSPGSLRGYTF. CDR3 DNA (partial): TGTGCCAGCAGCCCCGGGTCCCTCCGTGGC.

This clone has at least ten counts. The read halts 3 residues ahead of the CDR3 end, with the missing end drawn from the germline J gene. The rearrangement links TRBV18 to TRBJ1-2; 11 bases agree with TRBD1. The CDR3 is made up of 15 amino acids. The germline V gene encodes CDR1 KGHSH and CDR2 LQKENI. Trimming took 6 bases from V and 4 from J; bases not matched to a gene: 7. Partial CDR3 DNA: TGTGCCAGCTCCGCCGGGACAGGGGGAAGCTATGGC. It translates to CASSAGTGGSYG. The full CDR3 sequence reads CASSAGTGGSYGYTF.

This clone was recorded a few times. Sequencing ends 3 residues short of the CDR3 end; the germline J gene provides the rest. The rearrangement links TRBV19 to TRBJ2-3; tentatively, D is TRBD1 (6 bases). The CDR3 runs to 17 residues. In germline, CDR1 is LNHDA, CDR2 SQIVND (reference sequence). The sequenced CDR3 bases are TGTGCCAGTAGTAGCAACATAGGACAGCTAGCAAATCAGCCG. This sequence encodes CASSSNIGQLANQP. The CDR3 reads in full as CASSSNIGQLANQPQYF.

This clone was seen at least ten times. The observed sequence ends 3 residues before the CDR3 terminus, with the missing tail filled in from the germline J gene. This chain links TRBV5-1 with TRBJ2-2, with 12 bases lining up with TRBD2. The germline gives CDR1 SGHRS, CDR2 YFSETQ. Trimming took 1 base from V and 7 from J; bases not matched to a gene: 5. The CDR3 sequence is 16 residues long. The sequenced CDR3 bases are TGCGCCAGCAGCTTGCTAGCGGGAGGGCCAGGCGGGGAG. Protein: CASSLLAGGPGGE. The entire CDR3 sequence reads CASSLLAGGPGGELFF.

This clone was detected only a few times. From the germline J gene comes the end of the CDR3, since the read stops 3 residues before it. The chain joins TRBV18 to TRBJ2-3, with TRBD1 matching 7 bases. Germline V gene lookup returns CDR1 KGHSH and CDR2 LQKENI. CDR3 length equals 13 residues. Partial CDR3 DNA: TGTGCCAGTCGGGACAGCCAGAATCAGCCG. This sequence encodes CASRDSQNQP. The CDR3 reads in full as CASRDSQNQPQYF. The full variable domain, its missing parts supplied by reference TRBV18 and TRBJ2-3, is NAGVMQNPRHLVRRRGQEARLRCSPMKGHSHVYWYRQLPEEGLKFMVYLQKENIIDESGMPKERFSAEFPKEGPSILRIQQVVRGDSAAYFCASRDSQNQPQYFGPGTRLTVL.

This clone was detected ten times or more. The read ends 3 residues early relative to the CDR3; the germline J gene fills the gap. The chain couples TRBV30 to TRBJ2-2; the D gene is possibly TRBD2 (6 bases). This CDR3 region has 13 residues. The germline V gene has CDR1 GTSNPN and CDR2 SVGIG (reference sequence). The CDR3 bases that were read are TGTGCCTGGGGGAGGAGCGGTAATGAAAAG. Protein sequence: CAWGRSGNEK. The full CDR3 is CAWGRSGNEKLFF.

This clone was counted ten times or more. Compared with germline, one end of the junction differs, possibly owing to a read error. This CDR3 is CAGSLILENEQFF. CDR3 bases read: TGTGCCGGCAGCTTAATTTTAGAAAATGAG. The J gene is TRBJ2-1, the V gene TRBV13; D is uncertain. The CDR3 end falls 3 residues outside the read, so it is completed with the germline J gene. CDR1 and CDR2 from the germline V gene are PRHDT and FYEKMQ (reference sequence). The CDR3 runs 13 residues.

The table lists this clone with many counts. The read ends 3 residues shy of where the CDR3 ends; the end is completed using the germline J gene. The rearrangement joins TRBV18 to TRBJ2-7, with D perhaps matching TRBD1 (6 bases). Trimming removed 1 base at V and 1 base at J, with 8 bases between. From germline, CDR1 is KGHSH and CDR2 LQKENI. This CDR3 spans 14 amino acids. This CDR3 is CASSPLQGSYEQYF. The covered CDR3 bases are TGTGCCAGCTCACCACTACAGGGTTCCTACGAG. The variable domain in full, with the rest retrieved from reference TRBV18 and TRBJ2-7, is NAGVMQNPRHLVRRRGQEARLRCSPMKGHSHVYWYRQLPEEGLKFMVYLQKENIIDESGMPKERFSAEFPKEGPSILRIQQVVRGDSAAYFCASSPLQGSYEQYFGPGTRLTVT.

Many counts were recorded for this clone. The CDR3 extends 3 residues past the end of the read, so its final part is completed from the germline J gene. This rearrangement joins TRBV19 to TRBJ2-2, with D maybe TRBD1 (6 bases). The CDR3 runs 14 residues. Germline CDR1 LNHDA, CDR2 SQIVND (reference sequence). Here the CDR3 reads CASSIGQGNEKLFF. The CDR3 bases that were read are TGTGCCAGTAGTATCGGGCAGGGGAACGAAAAG.

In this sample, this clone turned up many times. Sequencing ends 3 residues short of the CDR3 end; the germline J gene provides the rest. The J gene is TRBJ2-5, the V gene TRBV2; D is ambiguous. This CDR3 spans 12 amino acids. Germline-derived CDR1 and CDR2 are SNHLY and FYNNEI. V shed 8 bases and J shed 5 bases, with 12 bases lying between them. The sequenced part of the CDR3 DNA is TGTGCCAGCGAGGTCCGATCGGAGACC. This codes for CASEVRSET. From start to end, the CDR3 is CASEVRSETQYF.

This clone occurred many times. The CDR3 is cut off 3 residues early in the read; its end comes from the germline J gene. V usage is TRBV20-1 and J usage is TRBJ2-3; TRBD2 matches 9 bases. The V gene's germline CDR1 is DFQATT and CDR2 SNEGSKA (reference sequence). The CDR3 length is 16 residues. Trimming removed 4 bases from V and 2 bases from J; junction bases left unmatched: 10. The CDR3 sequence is CSATRSGGADTDTQYF. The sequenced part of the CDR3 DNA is TGCAGTGCTACCCGTAGCGGGGGAGCGGACACAGATACG.

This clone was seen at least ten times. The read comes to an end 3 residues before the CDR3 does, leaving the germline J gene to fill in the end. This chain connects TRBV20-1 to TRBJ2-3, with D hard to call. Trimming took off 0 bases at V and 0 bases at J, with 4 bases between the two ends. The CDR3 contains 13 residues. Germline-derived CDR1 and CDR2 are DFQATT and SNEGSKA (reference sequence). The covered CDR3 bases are TGCAGTGCTAGAGACGTTAGCACAGATACG. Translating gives CSARDVSTDT. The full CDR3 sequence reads CSARDVSTDTQYF.

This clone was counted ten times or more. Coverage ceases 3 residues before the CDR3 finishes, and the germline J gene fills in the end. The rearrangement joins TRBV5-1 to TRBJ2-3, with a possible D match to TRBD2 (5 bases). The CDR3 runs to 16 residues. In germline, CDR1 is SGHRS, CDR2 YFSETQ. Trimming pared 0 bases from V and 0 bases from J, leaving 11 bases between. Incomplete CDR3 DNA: TGCGCCAGCAGCTTGGATCAGCGGACTAGCACAGATACG. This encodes CASSLDQRTSTDT. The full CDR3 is CASSLDQRTSTDTQYF.

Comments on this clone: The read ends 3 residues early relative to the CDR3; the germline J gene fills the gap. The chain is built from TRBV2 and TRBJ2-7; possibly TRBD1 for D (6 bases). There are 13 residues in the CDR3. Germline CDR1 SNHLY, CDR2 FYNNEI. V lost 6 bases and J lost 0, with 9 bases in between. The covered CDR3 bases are TGTGCCAGCAGAGGACAGAACTCCTACGAG. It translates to CASRGQNSYE. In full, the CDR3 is CASRGQNSYEQYF.

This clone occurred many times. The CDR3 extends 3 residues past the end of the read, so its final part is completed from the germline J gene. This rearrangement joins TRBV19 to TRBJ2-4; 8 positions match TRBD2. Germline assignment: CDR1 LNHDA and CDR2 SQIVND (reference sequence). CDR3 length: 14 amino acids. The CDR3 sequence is CASSGSPPGAPQYF. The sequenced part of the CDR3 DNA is TGTGCCAGCAGCGGGAGTCCCCCCGGGGCTCCT. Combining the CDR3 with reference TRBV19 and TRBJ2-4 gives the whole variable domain DGGITQSPKYLFRKEGQNVTLSCEQNLNHDAMYWYRQDPGQGLRLIYYSQIVNDFQKGDIAEGYSVSREKKESFPLTVTSAQKNPTAFYLCASSGSPPGAPQYFGAGTRLSVL.